This entry is about one T cell receptor beta chain. Its antigen is unknown. The data are from a study of CD8+ T cells in alopecia areata. TCR sequencing used cDNA made by reverse transcription of extracted RNA. Using immunoSEQ multiplex PCR, the repertoire was profiled, and TCRdb retains in-frame clones only, with some absent. The sample carries some 190,000 clones, 40% to 55% recorded once. V was trimmed by 2 bases and J by 1 base, leaving 8 bases between them. Germline V lookup: CDR1 GTSNPN, CDR2 SVGIG (reference sequence). The CDR3 has 13 amino acids. As for treatment: oral pan-JAK inhibitor, 5-10 mg twice daily. General study results and limits: Normal-skin resident alphabeta T cells also appear among scalp sample sequences.

Sequences were derived from CD8+ T cells sorted from blood, sampled around week 52, from a patient treated with tofacitinib. This TCR was recovered from a human donor with alopecia areata. The chain is built from TRBV30 and TRBJ2-5; D is possibly TRBD1 (5 bases). The CDR3 loop reads CAWSRGSQETQYF. The CDR3 nucleotides read TGTGCCTGGAGTAGGGGATCCCAAGAGACCCAGTACTTC.